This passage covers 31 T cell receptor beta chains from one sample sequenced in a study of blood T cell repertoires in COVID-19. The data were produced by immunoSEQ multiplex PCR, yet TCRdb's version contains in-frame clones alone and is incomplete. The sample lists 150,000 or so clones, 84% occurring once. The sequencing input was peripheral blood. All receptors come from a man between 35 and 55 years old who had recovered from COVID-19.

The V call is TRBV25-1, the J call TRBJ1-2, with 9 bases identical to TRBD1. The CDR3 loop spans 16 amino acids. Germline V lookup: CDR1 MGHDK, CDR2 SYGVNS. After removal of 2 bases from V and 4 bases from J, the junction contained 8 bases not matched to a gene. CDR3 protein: CASSEVDRGSVYGYTF. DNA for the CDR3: TGTGCCAGCAGTGAAGTGGACAGGGGTTCTGTCTATGGCTACACCTTC.

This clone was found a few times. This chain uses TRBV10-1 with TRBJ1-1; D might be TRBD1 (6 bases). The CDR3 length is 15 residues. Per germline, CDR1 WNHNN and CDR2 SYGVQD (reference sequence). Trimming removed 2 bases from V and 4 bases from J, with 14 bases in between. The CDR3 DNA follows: TGCGCCAGCAGTGAGAGGTGGGGGCAGGTCACTGAAGCTTTCTTT. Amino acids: CASSERWGQVTEAFF.

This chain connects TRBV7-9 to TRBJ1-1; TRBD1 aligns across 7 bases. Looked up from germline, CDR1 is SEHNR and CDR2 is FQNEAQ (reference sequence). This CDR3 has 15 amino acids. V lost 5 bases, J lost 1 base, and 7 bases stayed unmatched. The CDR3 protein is CASSPQGQTNTEAFF. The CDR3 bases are TGTGCCAGCAGCCCCCAGGGACAGACGAACACTGAAGCTTTCTTT.

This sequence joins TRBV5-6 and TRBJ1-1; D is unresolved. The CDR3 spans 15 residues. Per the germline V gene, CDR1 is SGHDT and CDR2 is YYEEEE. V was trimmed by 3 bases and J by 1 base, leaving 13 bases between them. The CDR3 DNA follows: TGTGCCAGCAGCTATACACAGACCCCGAACACTGAAGCTTTCTTT. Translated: CASSYTQTPNTEAFF.

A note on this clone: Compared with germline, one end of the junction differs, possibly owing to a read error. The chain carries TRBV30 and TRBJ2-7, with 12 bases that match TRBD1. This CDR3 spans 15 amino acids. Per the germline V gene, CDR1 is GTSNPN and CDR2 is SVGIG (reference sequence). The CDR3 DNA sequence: TGTGCCTGGGATGGTCCGGGACAGGGGGCGCGGTGGACCCTCTTC. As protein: CAWDGPGQGARWTLF.

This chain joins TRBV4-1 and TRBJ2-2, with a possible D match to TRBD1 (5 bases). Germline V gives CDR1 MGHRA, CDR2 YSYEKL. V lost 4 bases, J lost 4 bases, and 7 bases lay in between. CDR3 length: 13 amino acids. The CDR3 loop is CASSRQGTGELFF. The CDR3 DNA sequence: TGCGCCAGCAGCCGCCAGGGCACCGGGGAGCTGTTTTTT.

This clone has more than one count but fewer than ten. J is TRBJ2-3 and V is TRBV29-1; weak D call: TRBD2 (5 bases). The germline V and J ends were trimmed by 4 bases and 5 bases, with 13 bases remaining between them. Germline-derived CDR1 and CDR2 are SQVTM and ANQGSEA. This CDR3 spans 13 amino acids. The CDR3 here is CSVGASRQDTQYF. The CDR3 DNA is TGCAGCGTTGGGGCTAGCAGGCAAGATACGCAGTATTTT.

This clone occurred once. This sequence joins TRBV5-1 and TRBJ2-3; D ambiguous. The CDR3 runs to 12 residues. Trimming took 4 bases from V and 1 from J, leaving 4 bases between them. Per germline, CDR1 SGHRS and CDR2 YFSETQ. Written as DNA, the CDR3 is TGCGCCAGCAGCCCCGGCACAGATACGCAGTATTTT. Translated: CASSPGTDTQYF.

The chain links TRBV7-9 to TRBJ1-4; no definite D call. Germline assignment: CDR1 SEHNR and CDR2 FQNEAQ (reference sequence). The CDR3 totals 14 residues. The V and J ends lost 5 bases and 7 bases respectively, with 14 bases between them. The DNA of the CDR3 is TGTGCCAGCAGCCCTCAAGAGCTTAGTGAAAAACTGTTTTTT. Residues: CASSPQELSEKLFF.

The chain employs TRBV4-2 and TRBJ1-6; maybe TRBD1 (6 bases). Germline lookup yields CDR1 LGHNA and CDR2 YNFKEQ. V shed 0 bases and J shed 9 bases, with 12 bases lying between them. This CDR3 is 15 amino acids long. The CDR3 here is CASSQDNRVSSPLHF. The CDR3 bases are TGTGCCAGCAGCCAAGACAACAGGGTCAGTTCACCCCTCCACTTT.

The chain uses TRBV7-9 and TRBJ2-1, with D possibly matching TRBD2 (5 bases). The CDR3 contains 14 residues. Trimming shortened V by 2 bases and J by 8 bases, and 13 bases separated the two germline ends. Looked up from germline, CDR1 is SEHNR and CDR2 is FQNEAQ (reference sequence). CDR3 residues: CASSLSGPRDEQFF. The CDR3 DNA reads TGTGCCAGCAGCTTATCCGGGCCGAGGGATGAGCAGTTCTTC.

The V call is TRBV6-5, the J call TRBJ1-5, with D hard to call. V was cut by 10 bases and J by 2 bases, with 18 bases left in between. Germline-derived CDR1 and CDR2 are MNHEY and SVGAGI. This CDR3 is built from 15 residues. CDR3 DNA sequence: TGTGCCATCAAAGCGGCGGTTTTTGGCAATCAGCCCCAGCATTTT. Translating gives CAIKAAVFGNQPQHF.

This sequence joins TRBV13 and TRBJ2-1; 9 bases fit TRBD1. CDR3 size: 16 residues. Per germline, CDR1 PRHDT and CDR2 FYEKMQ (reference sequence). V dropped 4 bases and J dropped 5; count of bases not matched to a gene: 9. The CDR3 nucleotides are TGTGCCAGCAGCTCCTACAGGGGGCATATGAACAATGAGCAGTTCTTC. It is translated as CASSSYRGHMNNEQFF.

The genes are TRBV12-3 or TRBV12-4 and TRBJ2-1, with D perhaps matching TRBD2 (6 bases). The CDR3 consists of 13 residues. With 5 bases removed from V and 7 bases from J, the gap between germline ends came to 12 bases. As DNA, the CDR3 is TGTGCCAGCAGTCGGGGGATGGGGAATGAGCAGTTCTTC. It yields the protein CASSRGMGNEQFF.

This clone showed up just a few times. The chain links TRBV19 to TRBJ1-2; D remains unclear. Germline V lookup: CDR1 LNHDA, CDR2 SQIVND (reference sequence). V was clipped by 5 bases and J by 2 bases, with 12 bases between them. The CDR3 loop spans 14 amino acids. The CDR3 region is CASSDNRLNYGYTF. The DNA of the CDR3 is TGTGCCAGTAGTGACAACCGACTAAACTATGGCTACACCTTC. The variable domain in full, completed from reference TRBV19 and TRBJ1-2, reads DGGITQSPKYLFRKEGQNVTLSCEQNLNHDAMYWYRQDPGQGLRLIYYSQIVNDFQKGDIAEGYSVSREKKESFPLTVTSAQKNPTAFYLCASSDNRLNYGYTFGSGTRLTVV.

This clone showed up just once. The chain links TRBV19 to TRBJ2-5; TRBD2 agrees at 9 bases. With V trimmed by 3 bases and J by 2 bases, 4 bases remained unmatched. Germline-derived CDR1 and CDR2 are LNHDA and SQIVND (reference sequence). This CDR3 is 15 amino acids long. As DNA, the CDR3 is TGTGCCAGTAGTATTTATAGCGGGGGACAAGAGACCCAGTACTTC. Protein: CASSIYSGGQETQYF.

Here the CDR3 DNA reads TGTGCCAGCAGCCAAAGCGGGAGGGGGAACGAGCAGTACTTC. As protein: CASSQSGRGNEQYF. This rearrangement joins TRBV3-1 (or the pseudogene TRBV3-2) to TRBJ2-7, with TRBD2 matching over 10 bases. Germline loops: CDR1 LGHDT, CDR2 YNNKEL (reference sequence). This CDR3 spans 14 amino acids. V lost 2 bases and J lost 5; bases outside the gene matches: 3.

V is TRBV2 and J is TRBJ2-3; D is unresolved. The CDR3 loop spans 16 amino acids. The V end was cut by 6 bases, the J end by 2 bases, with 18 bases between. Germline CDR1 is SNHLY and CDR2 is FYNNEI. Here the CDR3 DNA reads TGTGCCAGCAGGGCCCGCCGATTACCCCTCACAGATACGCAGTATTTT. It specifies CASRARRLPLTDTQYF.

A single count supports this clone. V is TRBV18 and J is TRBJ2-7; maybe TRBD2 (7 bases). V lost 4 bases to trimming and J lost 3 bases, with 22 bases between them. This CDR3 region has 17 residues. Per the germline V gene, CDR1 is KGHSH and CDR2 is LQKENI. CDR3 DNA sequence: TGTGCCAGCTCACAGAACCGCGGGGGCGAACATAGCTACGAGCAGTACTTC. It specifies CASSQNRGGEHSYEQYF.

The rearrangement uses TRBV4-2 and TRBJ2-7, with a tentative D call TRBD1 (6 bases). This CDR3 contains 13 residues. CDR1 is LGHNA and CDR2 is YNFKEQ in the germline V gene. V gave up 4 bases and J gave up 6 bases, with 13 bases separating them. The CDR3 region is CASSPETGPEQYF. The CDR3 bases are TGTGCCAGCAGCCCCGAGACAGGACCCGAGCAGTACTTC.

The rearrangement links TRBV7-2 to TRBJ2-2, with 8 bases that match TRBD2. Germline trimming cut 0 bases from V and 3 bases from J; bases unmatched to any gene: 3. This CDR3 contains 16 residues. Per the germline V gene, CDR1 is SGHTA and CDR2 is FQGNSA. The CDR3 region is CASSLAGRADTGELFF. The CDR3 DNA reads TGTGCCAGCAGCTTAGCCGGGAGGGCGGACACCGGGGAGCTGTTTTTT.

CDR3 residues: CASSPRGSYNSPLHF. The DNA for the CDR3 is TGTGCCAGCAGCCCCAGGGGTTCCTATAATTCACCCCTCCACTTT. The chain recombines TRBV9 with TRBJ1-6; a weak D match, TRBD1 (6 bases). The CDR3 runs 15 residues. In germline, CDR1 is SGDLS, CDR2 YYNGEE. V was shortened by 4 bases and J by 1 base, with 9 bases between the two germline ends.

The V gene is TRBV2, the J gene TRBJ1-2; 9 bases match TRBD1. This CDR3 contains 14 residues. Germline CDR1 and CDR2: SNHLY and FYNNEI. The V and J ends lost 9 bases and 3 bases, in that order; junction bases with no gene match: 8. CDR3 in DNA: TGTGCCAGTCCGGGACAGGGTGCTGACTATGGCTACACCTTC. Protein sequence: CASPGQGADYGYTF.

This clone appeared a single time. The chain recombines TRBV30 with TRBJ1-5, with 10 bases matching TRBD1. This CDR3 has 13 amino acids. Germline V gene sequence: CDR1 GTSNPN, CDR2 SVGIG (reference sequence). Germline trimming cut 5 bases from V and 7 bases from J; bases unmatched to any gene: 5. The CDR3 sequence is CAWSGQGPQPQHF. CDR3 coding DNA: TGTGCCTGGTCGGGACAGGGGCCGCAGCCCCAGCATTTT.

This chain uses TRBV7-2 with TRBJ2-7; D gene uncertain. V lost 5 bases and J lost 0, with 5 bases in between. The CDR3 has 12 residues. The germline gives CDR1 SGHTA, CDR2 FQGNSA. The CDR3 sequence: CASSLSSYEQYF. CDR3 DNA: TGTGCCAGCAGCCTTAGCTCCTACGAGCAGTACTTC.

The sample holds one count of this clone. This CDR3 reads CASSLDRGRGEQFF. The CDR3 DNA reads TGTGCCAGCAGCCTAGACAGGGGTAGGGGTGAGCAGTTCTTC. This chain links TRBV13 with TRBJ2-1; TRBD1 agrees at 8 bases. Germline V gene lookup returns CDR1 PRHDT and CDR2 FYEKMQ (reference sequence). Trimming cost V 5 bases and J 9 bases; bases outside gene matches: 9. The CDR3 is 14 residues long.

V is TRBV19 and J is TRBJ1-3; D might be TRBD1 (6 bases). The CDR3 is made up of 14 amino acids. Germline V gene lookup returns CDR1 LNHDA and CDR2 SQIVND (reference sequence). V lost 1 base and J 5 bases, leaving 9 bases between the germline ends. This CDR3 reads CASSIGGHRNTIYF. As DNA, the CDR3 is TGTGCCAGTAGTATAGGGGGGCACCGAAACACCATATATTTT.

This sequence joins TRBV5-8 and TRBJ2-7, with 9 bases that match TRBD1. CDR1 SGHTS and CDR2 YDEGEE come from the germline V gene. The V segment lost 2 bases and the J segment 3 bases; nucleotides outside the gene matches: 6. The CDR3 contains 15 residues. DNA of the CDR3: TGTGCCAGCAGCTTCCGGGACAGGGAACTCTACGAGCAGTACTTC. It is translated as CASSFRDRELYEQYF. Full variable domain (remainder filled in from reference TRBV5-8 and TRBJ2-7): EAGVTQSPTHLIKTRGQQATLRCSPISGHTSVYWYQQALGLGLQFLLWYDEGEERNRGNFPPRFSGRQFPNYSSELNVNALELEDSALYLCASSFRDRELYEQYFGPGTRLTVT.

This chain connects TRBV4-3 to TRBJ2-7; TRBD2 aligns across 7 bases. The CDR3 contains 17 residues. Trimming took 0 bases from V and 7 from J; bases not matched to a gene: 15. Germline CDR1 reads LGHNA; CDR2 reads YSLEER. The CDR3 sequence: CASSQDPPYGGLGEQYF. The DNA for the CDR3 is TGCGCCAGCAGCCAAGATCCCCCGTACGGGGGGTTGGGGGAGCAGTACTTC.

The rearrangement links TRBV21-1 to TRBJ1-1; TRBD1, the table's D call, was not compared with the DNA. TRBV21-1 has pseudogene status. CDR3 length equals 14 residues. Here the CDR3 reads CAITHLQGNTEAFF. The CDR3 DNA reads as TGTGCCATCACCCACTTACAGGGCAACACTGAAGCTTTCTTT.

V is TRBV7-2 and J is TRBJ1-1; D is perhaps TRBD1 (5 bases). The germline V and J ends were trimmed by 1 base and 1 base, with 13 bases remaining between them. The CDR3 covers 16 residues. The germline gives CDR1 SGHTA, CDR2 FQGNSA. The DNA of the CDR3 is TGTGCCAGCAGCTTAGTTGGGGGGTTGGGGAACACTGAAGCTTTCTTT. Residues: CASSLVGGLGNTEAFF.